The rows below give T cell receptor beta chains drawn from one sample of a study of blood T cells in healthy people across ages. TCRdb called the 5' RACE reads again in MiXCR, with one record for every CDR3 protein. The sample has about 1.5 million distinct CDR3 sequences; about 40% are singletons. Sequencing input: blood. These receptors all stem from a woman in her late teens or twenties in good health. Each CDR3 is given with its conserved first and last residue. D genes are given only for firm matches. Clone size appears in some rows only: once, few, many, or a class for an expanded clone.

CASSLGASTGEQFF	TGCGCCAGCAGCTTGGGGGCTTCGACTGGTGAGCAGTTCTTC	-	TRBV5-1	TRBJ2-1	-
CASSRRVEYGYTF	TGTGCCAGCAGCCGGAGGGTTGAATATGGCTACACCTTC	-	TRBV7-9	TRBJ1-2	-
CASSSPAATFLEQFF	TGTGCCAGCAGTTCTCCAGCGGCCACATTCTTAGAGCAGTTCTTC	-	TRBV27	TRBJ2-1	-
CSASGGLAGYNEQFF	TGCAGTGCTAGTGGGGGACTAGCGGGCTACAATGAGCAGTTCTTC	TRBD2	TRBV20-1	TRBJ2-1	-
CASSRTSAQRSYNEQFF	TGCGCCAGCAGCCGGACTAGCGCTCAACGCTCCTACAATGAGCAGTTCTTC	TRBD2	TRBV5-1	TRBJ2-1	few
CASSLGLTTVNYGYTF	TGTGCCAGCAGCCTGGGACTGACAACGGTGAACTATGGCTACACCTTC	-	TRBV11-2	TRBJ1-2	-
CASSLVGSLYTF	TGTGCCAGCAGCTTAGTTGGCAGCCTTTACACCTTC	-	TRBV7-2	TRBJ1-2	-
CASSATSGEYNEQFF	TGCGCCAGCAGTGCGACTAGCGGGGAGTACAATGAGCAGTTCTTC	TRBD2	TRBV5-1	TRBJ2-1	once
CASSSGASGNQPQHF	TGTGCCAGCAGTTCAGGGGCCTCGGGCAATCAGCCCCAGCATTTT	-	TRBV6-5	TRBJ1-5	-
CASSLPKQLTDTQYF	TGTGCCAGCAGTCTACCCAAACAACTCACAGATACGCAGTATTTT	-	TRBV28	TRBJ2-3	few
CASHARREGDNEQFF	TGTGCCAGCCACGCCCGACGGGAGGGGGACAATGAGCAGTTCTTC	TRBD2	TRBV2	TRBJ2-1	-
CSAADRNYGYTF	TGCAGTGCTGCTGACCGAAACTATGGCTACACCTTC	-	TRBV20-1	TRBJ1-2	many